One and the same sample provided the 18 T cell receptor beta chains below, sequenced in a study of blood T cell repertoires in COVID-19. Using immunoSEQ multiplex PCR, the repertoire was profiled, and TCRdb retains in-frame clones only, with some absent. The profile shows about 89,000 clones, 80% of them singletons. Sequencing was carried out using peripheral blood. Receptors were obtained from a woman of 80 years or more with acute or convalescent COVID-19.

This clone was seen a few times. This chain links TRBV14 with TRBJ1-1, with D possibly TRBD1 on 6 matching bases. The CDR3 loop spans 15 amino acids. The V end lost 4 bases, the J end lost 4 bases, and 16 bases lay between the germline ends. Per the germline V gene, CDR1 is SGHDN and CDR2 is FVKESK. The CDR3 reads CASSRLDSRATEAFF. As DNA, the CDR3 is TGTGCCAGCAGCCGGCTGGACAGCCGCGCCACTGAAGCTTTCTTT.

The V and J genes are TRBV7-9 and TRBJ2-2; a possible D gene is TRBD2 (6 bases). Germline V CDR1 and CDR2: SEHNR, FQNEAQ (reference sequence). There are 15 residues in the CDR3. Trimming stripped 10 bases from V and 6 bases from J, with 21 bases between. CDR3 bases: TGTGCCACCAGTGGTCGGACGAGCGGGTCCGGGGAGCTGTTTTTT. Translating gives CATSGRTSGSGELFF.

The V call is TRBV11-1, the J call TRBJ2-3; no firm D call. The CDR3 extends over 15 amino acids. Trimming pared 4 bases from V and 0 bases from J, leaving 11 bases between. CDR1 and CDR2 (germline): SGHAT, FQDESV (reference sequence). The CDR3 protein is CASSSLDTSTDTQYF. Here the CDR3 DNA reads TGTGCCAGCAGCTCCCTCGATACTAGCACAGATACGCAGTATTTT.

The CDR3, as DNA: TGTGCCAGCAGTGCTGGCGGGAGCTACAATGAGCAGTTCTTC. Amino acid sequence: CASSAGGSYNEQFF. V is TRBV6-4 and J is TRBJ2-1; 7 bases fit TRBD2. CDR3 length equals 14 residues. Germline V gives CDR1 MRHNA, CDR2 SNTAGT. The junction had 3 bases not matched to a gene; V was cut back by 4 bases and J by 3 bases.

This rearrangement joins TRBV2 to TRBJ1-5; 11 nucleotides line up with TRBD1. Germline lookup yields CDR1 SNHLY and CDR2 FYNNEI. CDR3 length equals 15 residues. V trimming: 4 bases; J trimming: 5 bases; junction bases outside the gene matches: 4. Here the CDR3 DNA reads TGTGCCAGCAGTGTTGGACAGGGGGCCCATCAGCCCCAGCATTTT. Translation gives CASSVGQGAHQPQHF.

The CDR3 sequence: CASSIGRTDFTYEQYF. As DNA, the CDR3 is TGTGCCAGTAGTATCGGCCGGACAGACTTCACCTACGAGCAGTACTTC. This chain connects TRBV19 to TRBJ2-7, with D tentatively TRBD1 (6 bases). This CDR3 contains 16 residues. With 3 bases removed from V and 2 bases from J, the gap between germline ends came to 17 bases. Germline values: CDR1 LNHDA, CDR2 SQIVND (reference sequence).

The rearrangement uses TRBV19 and TRBJ2-7; TRBD1 matches at 9 bases. Germline V gives CDR1 LNHDA, CDR2 SQIVND (reference sequence). CDR3 length: 16 residues. Losses at the gene ends were 8 bases for V and 7 bases for J; bases not matched to a gene: 18. CDR3 sequence reads: CASGGGPGQGPLEQYF. The CDR3 DNA is TGTGCCAGTGGGGGGGGACCGGGACAGGGACCCCTAGAGCAGTACTTC.

The CDR3 DNA follows: TGTGCCACCAGTGACTCCGGGACTAGCGGGAATGAGCAGTTCTTC. Translation gives CATSDSGTSGNEQFF. The chain is built from TRBV24-1 and TRBJ2-1; 12 nucleotides match TRBD2. The V gene end was trimmed by 4 bases and the J gene end by 7 bases; junction bases not matched to a gene: 4. Germline CDR1 is KGHDR and CDR2 is SFDVKD. The CDR3 spans 15 residues.

This rearrangement joins TRBV5-1 to TRBJ2-7; a weak D match, TRBD1 (6 bases). The germline CDR1 and CDR2 sequences are SGHRS and YFSETQ. CDR3 length: 15 amino acids. The V end was cut by 4 bases, the J end by 1 base, with 15 bases between. Here the CDR3 reads CASSHGHRDSYEQYF. DNA of the CDR3: TGCGCCAGCAGCCACGGCCACAGGGATTCCTACGAGCAGTACTTC.

V is TRBV19 and J is TRBJ2-3, with D perhaps TRBD2 (5 bases). The CDR3 has 17 amino acids. Looked up from germline, CDR1 is LNHDA and CDR2 is SQIVND (reference sequence). V was cut by 0 bases and J by 2 bases, with 15 bases left in between. The chain's CDR3 is CASSIDRATDYTDTQYF. The CDR3 DNA follows: TGTGCCAGTAGTATAGATCGCGCGACTGACTACACAGATACGCAGTATTTT.

This rearrangement joins TRBV5-4 to TRBJ2-1; 13 positions match TRBD2. V shed 4 bases and J 9 bases; nucleotides not matched to a gene: 7. The CDR3 totals 15 residues. Germline lookup yields CDR1 SGHNT and CDR2 YYREEE (reference sequence). The CDR3, as DNA: TGTGCCAGCAGCACACTAGCGGGGGGGCGTGGTGAGCAGTTCTTC. Its protein is CASSTLAGGRGEQFF.

This clone was counted between two and nine times. The chain has TRBV6-4 and TRBJ1-2; 9 bases are shared with TRBD1. The CDR3 covers 15 residues. Losses at the gene ends were 6 bases for V and 2 bases for J; bases not matched to a gene: 7. Germline assignment: CDR1 MRHNA and CDR2 SNTAGT. Here the CDR3 DNA reads TGTGCCAGCAGGCTAAGGGGACAGGGAAACTATGGCTACACCTTC. This gives the protein CASRLRGQGNYGYTF.

The rearrangement joins TRBV3-1 (or the pseudogene TRBV3-2) to TRBJ2-3; D might be TRBD2 (6 bases). V gave up 1 base and J gave up 3 bases, with 14 bases separating them. The CDR3 runs to 16 residues. The germline CDR1 and CDR2 sequences are LGHDT and YNNKEL (reference sequence). Here the CDR3 reads CASSQGRIAATDTQYF. CDR3 sequence (DNA): TGTGCCAGCAGCCAAGGCCGGATAGCGGCGACAGATACGCAGTATTTT.

V and J are TRBV6-5 and TRBJ2-2; D possibly corresponds to TRBD2 (6 bases). Germline CDR1 reads MNHEY; CDR2 reads SVGAGI. Deletions cut 6 bases from V and 5 bases from J, with 13 bases between. The CDR3 is 14 amino acids. This CDR3 reads CASSYTGGTGELFF. CDR3 nucleotides: TGTGCCAGCAGCTACACCGGGGGTACCGGGGAGCTGTTTTTT.

The rearrangement joins TRBV5-4 to TRBJ2-7; TRBD1 agrees at 8 bases. Germline V gene lookup returns CDR1 SGHNT and CDR2 YYREEE (reference sequence). The CDR3 sequence is 14 residues long. V lost 4 bases, J lost 4 bases, and 7 bases stayed unmatched. CDR3 sequence (DNA): TGTGCCAGCAGCCGAACGGACAGGGATTACGAGCAGTACTTC. It is translated as CASSRTDRDYEQYF. The variable domain in full, with the rest retrieved from reference TRBV5-4 and TRBJ2-7, is ETGVTQSPTHLIKTRGQQVTLRCSSQSGHNTVSWYQQALGQGPQFIFQYYREEENGRGNFPPRFSGLQFPNYSSELNVNALELDDSALYLCASSRTDRDYEQYFGPGTRLTVT.

The rearrangement joins TRBV18 to TRBJ1-6; 8 nucleotides agree with TRBD1. Germline loops: CDR1 KGHSH, CDR2 LQKENI. V was pared by 3 bases and J by 3 bases, with 7 bases of the junction left unmatched. The CDR3 consists of 17 residues. The CDR3 here is CASSPDFTGGYNSPLHF. The CDR3, as DNA: TGTGCCAGCTCACCGGACTTCACAGGGGGCTATAATTCACCCCTCCACTTT.

This clone was seen only once. In nucleotides, the CDR3 is TGTGCCAGTAGTCGGCTAGCGGGAAGCACAGATACGCAGTATTTT. The encoded protein is CASSRLAGSTDTQYF. This sequence joins TRBV19 and TRBJ2-3; TRBD2 matches 9 bases. The CDR3 length is 15 residues. Germline CDR1 LNHDA, CDR2 SQIVND (reference sequence). The ends lost 5 bases at V and 0 bases at J; junction bases unmatched: 3.

V is TRBV5-1 and J is TRBJ2-2; TRBD1 aligns across 11 bases. CDR3 length: 15 residues. Germline V gene sequence: CDR1 SGHRS, CDR2 YFSETQ. Trimming took 5 bases from V and 6 from J; bases not matched to a gene: 6. DNA for the CDR3: TGCGCCAGCAGTGTGGGACAGGGGGACCCCGGGGAGCTGTTTTTT. Translation gives CASSVGQGDPGELFF.